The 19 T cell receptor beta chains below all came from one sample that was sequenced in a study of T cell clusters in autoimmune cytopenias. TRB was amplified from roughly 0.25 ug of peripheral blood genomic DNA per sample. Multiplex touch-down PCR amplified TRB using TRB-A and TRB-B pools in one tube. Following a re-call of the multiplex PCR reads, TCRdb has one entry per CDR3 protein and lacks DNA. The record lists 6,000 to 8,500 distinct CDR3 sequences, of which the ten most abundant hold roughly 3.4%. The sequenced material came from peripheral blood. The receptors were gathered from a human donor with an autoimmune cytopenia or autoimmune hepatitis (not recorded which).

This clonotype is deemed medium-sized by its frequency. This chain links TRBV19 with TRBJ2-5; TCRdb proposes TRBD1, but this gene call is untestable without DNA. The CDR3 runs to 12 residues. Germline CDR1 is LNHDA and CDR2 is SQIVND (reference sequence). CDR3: CASQRQGETQYF.

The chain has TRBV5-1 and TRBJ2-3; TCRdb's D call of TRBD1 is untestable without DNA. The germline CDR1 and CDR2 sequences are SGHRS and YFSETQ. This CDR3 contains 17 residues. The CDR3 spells CASSVPIVNPSTDTQYF.

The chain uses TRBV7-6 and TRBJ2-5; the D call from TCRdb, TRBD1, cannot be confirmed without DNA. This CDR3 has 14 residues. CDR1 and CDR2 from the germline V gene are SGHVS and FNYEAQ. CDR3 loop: CASSLQGFAGTQYF.

This CDR3 reads CASRTTGLRNQPQHF. The chain couples TRBV6-5 to TRBJ1-5; as DNA is missing, the TRBD1 call by TCRdb cannot be tested. The CDR3 has 15 amino acids. Germline values: CDR1 MNHEY, CDR2 SVGAGI.

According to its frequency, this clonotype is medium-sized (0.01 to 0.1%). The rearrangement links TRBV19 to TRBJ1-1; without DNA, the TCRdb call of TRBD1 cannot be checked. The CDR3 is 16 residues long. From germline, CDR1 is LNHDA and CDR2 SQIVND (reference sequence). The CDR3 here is CASSSGFTRVNTEAFF.

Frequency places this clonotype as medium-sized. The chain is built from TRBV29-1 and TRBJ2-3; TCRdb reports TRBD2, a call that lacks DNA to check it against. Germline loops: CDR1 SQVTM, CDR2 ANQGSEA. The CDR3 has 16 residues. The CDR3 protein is CSADPPDRSTTDTQYF.

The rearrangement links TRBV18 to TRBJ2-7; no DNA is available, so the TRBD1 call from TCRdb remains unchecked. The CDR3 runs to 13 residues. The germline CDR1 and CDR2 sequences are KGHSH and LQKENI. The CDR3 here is CASSRDPSYEQYF.

The CDR3 sequence: CASSLNGASDTQYF. The V call is TRBV7-6, the J call TRBJ2-3; TCRdb proposes TRBD1, but this gene call is untestable without DNA. There are 14 residues in the CDR3. Germline CDR1 SGHVS, CDR2 FNYEAQ.

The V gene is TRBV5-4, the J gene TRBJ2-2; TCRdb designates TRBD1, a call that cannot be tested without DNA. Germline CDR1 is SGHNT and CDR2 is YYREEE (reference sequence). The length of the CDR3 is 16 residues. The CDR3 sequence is CASSLLTNRGTGELFF.

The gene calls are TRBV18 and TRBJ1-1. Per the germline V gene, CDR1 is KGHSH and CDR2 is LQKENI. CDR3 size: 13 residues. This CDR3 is CASSSEKNTEAFF.

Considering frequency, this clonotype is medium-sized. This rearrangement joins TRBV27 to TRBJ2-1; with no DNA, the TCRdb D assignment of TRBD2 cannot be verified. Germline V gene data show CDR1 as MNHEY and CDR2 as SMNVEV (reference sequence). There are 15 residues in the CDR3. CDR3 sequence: CASSSWLAGGNEQFF.

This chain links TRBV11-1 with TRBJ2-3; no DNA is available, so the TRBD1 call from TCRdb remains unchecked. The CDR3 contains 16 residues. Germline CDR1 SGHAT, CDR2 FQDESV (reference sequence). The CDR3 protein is CASSLAGQGRADTQYF.

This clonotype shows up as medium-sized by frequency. This chain's CDR3 is CATSGGTGQNTGELFF. This chain joins TRBV24-1 and TRBJ2-2; TCRdb selects TRBD1, and the lack of DNA leaves this call unchecked. This CDR3 region has 16 residues. Germline values: CDR1 KGHDR, CDR2 SFDVKD.

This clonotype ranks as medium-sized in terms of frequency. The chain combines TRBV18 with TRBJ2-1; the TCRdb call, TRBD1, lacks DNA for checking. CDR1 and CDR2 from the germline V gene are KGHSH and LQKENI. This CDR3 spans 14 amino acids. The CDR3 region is CASSPGQVTNEQFF.

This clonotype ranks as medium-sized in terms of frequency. The CDR3: CASRSGTGGNYGYTF. V is TRBV5-4 and J is TRBJ1-2; the D call from TCRdb, TRBD1, cannot be confirmed without DNA. The germline V gene encodes CDR1 SGHNT and CDR2 YYREEE (reference sequence). The CDR3 consists of 15 residues.

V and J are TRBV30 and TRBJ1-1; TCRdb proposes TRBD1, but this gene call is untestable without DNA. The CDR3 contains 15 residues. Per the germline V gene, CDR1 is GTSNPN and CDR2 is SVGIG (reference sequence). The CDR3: CAWDGQGIWGTEAFF.

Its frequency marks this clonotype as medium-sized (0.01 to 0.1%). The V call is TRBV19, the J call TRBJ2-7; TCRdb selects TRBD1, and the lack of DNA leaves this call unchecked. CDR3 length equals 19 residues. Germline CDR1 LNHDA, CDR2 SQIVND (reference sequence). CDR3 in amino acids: CASSIRLRGGQGISYEQYF.

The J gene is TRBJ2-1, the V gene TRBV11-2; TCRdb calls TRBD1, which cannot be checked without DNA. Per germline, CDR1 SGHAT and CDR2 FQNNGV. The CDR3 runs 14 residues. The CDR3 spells CASSPLTAYNEQFF.

This CDR3 is CATSDGRLAGGYNEQFF. The chain carries TRBV24-1 and TRBJ2-1; TCRdb's D call, TRBD2, is unchecked because there is no DNA. Per germline, CDR1 KGHDR and CDR2 SFDVKD. This CDR3 has 17 residues.